Here is one T cell receptor (beta chain) with its context. The CDR3 consists of 14 residues. The V and J ends lost 5 bases and 7 bases respectively, with 14 bases between them. Germline V lookup: CDR1 SEHNR, CDR2 FQNEAQ (reference sequence). These data originate in a study of blood T cell repertoires in COVID-19. Study-wide background: The cDNA or gDNA used as material had been derived from T cells, B-cell-depleted T cells, or PBMCs.

Measured with immunoSEQ multiplex PCR; TCRdb has only the in-frame clones, and not every one. This sample carries over 100,000 clones, nearly 90% of them seen once, and the ten largest clones take approximately 2%. The chain has TRBV7-9 and TRBJ1-4; tentative D call: TRBD1 (5 bases). Source material: peripheral blood. This sequence was found in a man in his fifties with active COVID-19. CDR3 coding DNA: TGTGCCAGCAGCCTGACTCAGGGTGGTGAAAAACTGTTTTTT. This encodes CASSLTQGGEKLFF.